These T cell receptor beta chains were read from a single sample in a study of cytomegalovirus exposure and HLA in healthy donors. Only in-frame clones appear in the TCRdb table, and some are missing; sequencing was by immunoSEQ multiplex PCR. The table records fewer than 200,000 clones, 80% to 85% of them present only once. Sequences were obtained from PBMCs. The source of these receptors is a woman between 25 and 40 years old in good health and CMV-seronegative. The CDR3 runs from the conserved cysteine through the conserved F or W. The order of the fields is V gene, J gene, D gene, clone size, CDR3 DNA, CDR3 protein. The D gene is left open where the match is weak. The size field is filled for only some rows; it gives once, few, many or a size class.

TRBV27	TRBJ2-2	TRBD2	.	TGTGCCAGCCGCAGTGGGACTAGCTATCCCGGGGAGCTGTTTTTT	CASRSGTSYPGELFF
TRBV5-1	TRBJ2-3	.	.	TGCGCCAGCAGCTTGGTCGGGTCCCGCACAGATACGCAGTATTTT	CASSLVGSRTDTQYF
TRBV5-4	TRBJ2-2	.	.	TGTGCCAGCAGCAAACCGGGACTTGTCAACACCGGGGAGCTGTTTTTT	CASSKPGLVNTGELFF
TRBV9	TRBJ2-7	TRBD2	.	TGTGCCAGCAGCGTTACCGGGACTAGCGGCTACGAGCAGTACTTC	CASSVTGTSGYEQYF
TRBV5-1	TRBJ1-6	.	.	TGCGCCAGCAGCTTGCGGGGGGATGCTAATTCACCCCTCCACTTT	CASSLRGDANSPLHF
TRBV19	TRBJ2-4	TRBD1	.	TGTGCCAGTAGTCCCGGACAGGCTCTATTAGCCAAAAACATTCAGTACTTC	CASSPGQALLAKNIQYF
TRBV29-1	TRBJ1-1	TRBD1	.	TGCAGCGTTGAAGATCGGGACAGGGGATTGAGAACTGAAGCTTTCTTT	CSVEDRDRGLRTEAFF
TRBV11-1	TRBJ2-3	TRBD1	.	TGTGCCAGCAGCCGGGACAGCTACACAGATACGCAGTATTTT	CASSRDSYTDTQYF
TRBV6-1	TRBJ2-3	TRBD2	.	TGTGCCAGCGGAAGCGGGGGTAGCACAGATACGCAGTATTTT	CASGSGGSTDTQYF
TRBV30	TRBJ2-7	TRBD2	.	TGTGCCTGGAGATCGAGGCGGGAGGGGTTCGACGAGCAGTACTTC	CAWRSRREGFDEQYF
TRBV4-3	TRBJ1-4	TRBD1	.	TGCGCCAGCAGCCAAGATGTCGGAACAGGGGCCTTTGAAAAACTGTTTTTT	CASSQDVGTGAFEKLFF
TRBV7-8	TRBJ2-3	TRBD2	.	TGTGCCAGCAGCTTCGGCGGCGGGACTAACACAGATACGCAGTATTTT	CASSFGGGTNTDTQYF
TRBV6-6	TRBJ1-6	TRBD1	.	TGTGCCAGCAGTTACGACCGACAGGGCGTTTCACCCCTCCACTTT	CASSYDRQGVSPLHF
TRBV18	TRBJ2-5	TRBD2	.	TGTGCCAGCTCACCACTAGCGGGGGAGCAAGAGACCCAGTACTTC	CASSPLAGEQETQYF
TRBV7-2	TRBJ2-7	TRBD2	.	TGTGCCAGCAGCGTAGCGGGAGGGTCCTACGAGCAGTACTTC	CASSVAGGSYEQYF
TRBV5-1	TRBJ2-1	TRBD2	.	TGCGCCAGCAGCTTGGGGGGCGCGGGAGGCGCCTACAATGAGCAGTTCTTC	CASSLGGAGGAYNEQFF
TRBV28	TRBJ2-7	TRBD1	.	TGTGCCAGCAGCTTCAGGGGGTTGAGCGACGAGCAGTACTTC	CASSFRGLSDEQYF
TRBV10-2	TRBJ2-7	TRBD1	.	TGCGCCAGCAGTGAGGATTTGTGGACCGGGACAGGGACCGAGCAGTACTTC	CASSEDLWTGTGTEQYF
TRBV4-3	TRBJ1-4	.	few	TGCGCCAGCAGCCAAGATCCCCGATCCAGTGCAACTAATGAAAAACTGTTTTTT	CASSQDPRSSATNEKLFF
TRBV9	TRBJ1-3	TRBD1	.	TGTGCCAGCAGCCCCGGGCCGGGACAGTTTCTCTATAGAACTGGAAACACCATATATTTT	CASSPGPGQFLYRTGNTIYF
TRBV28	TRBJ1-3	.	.	TGTGCCAGCAGCCCAACAGGGACGGGAATTGGAAACACCATATATTTT	CASSPTGTGIGNTIYF
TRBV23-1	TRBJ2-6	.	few	TGCGCCAGCAGTCACTTCCCGATCCTCCAGATACATCGCAACTCTGGGGCCAACGTCCTGACTTTC	CASSHFPILQIHRNSGANVLTF
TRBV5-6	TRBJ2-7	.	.	TGTGCCAGCACCACCCCAAGTACATGGAGGACCTACGAGCAGTACTTC	CASTTPSTWRTYEQYF
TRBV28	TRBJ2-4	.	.	TGTGCCAGCAGTTTGGGGCTCAGTCAGTACTTC	CASSLGLSQYF
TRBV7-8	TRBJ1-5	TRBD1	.	TGTGCCAGCAGCTTGAGCACAGGGGGTCAGCCCCAGCATTTT	CASSLSTGGQPQHF
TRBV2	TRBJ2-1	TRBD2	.	TGTGCCAGCATTTGGGGGGAGGGACCCTACAATGAGCAGTTCTTC	CASIWGEGPYNEQFF
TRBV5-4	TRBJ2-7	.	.	TGTGCCAGCAGCCCCACCGGGACGAGCCTGGGGGCCCACGAGCAGTACTTC	CASSPTGTSLGAHEQYF
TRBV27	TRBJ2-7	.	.	TGTGCCAGCAGTTTATTCAGCAGGGACTCCTACGAGCAGTACTTC	CASSLFSRDSYEQYF
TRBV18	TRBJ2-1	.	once	TGTGCCAGCTCACCATCCCGGGATAAGCAGTTCTTC	CASSPSRDKQFF